One and the same sample provided the 30 T cell receptor beta chains below, sequenced in a study of cytomegalovirus exposure and HLA in healthy donors. It was with 60 Vbeta and 13 Jbeta primers that the PCR ran. Sequenced by immunoSEQ multiplex PCR; TCRdb stores in-frame clones only, minus some. The data contain 120,000 or so clones, roughly 72% of them singletons. The specimen sequenced was PBMCs. Receptors were obtained from a man aged 40-49 years in good health and CMV-seropositive.

This CDR3 is CASSFRGPPGNEQFF. The DNA of the CDR3 is TGCGCCAGCAGCTTCAGGGGGCCCCCAGGCAATGAGCAGTTCTTC. This chain connects TRBV5-1 to TRBJ2-1; 8 positions match TRBD1. Germline CDR1 is SGHRS and CDR2 is YFSETQ. The CDR3 has 15 amino acids. V lost 2 bases, J lost 6 bases, and 7 bases stayed unmatched.

This clone was seen only a few times. The J gene is TRBJ2-7, the V gene TRBV4-2; no reliable D call. Germline CDR1 LGHNA, CDR2 YNFKEQ. The CDR3 runs 13 residues. The germline V and J ends were trimmed by 0 bases and 6 bases, with 9 bases remaining between them. DNA for the CDR3: TGTGCCAGCAGCCAAGATTTCGGCGGCGAGCAGTACTTC. Its protein is CASSQDFGGEQYF.

The rearrangement joins TRBV7-9 to TRBJ2-1; 7 nucleotides line up with TRBD2. This CDR3 contains 14 residues. The germline gives CDR1 SEHNR, CDR2 FQNEAQ (reference sequence). Germline trimming cut 3 bases from V and 9 bases from J; bases unmatched to any gene: 8. DNA for the CDR3: TGTGCCAGCAGCTTCGAGCGGGACCTGAGTGAGCAGTTCTTC. It is translated as CASSFERDLSEQFF.

The chain has TRBV15 and TRBJ2-5; 8 nucleotides align to TRBD2. Germline loops: CDR1 LNHNV, CDR2 YYDKDF (reference sequence). This CDR3 spans 14 amino acids. V was clipped by 5 bases and J by 3 bases; unmatched bases: 5. The CDR3 nucleotides read TGTGCCACCAGCTGGGGACTAGGTGAAGAGACCCAGTACTTC. Translated, it gives CATSWGLGEETQYF.

The chain combines TRBV10-3 with TRBJ2-3; possibly TRBD1 for D (5 bases). The ends were cut back, 3 bases at V and 1 base at J, with 8 bases in the middle. The CDR3 sequence is 14 residues long. Germline V CDR1 and CDR2: ENHRY, SYGVKD. The chain's CDR3 is CAISDQTGTDTQYF. CDR3 bases: TGTGCCATCAGTGATCAGACAGGCACAGATACGCAGTATTTT.

The chain uses TRBV18 and TRBJ2-1; unclear D gene. Germline values: CDR1 KGHSH, CDR2 LQKENI. V gave up 6 bases and J gave up 8 bases, with 8 bases separating them. The CDR3 length is 11 residues. The chain's CDR3 is CASSLMDEQFF. For the CDR3, the DNA is TGTGCCAGCTCCCTAATGGATGAGCAGTTCTTC.

The chain is built from TRBV5-4 and TRBJ2-7; 11 bases are a match to TRBD2. Trimming took 3 bases from V and 7 from J; bases not matched to a gene: 9. This CDR3 has 15 amino acids. CDR1 and CDR2 from the germline V gene are SGHNT and YYREEE (reference sequence). CDR3 sequence (DNA): TGTGCCAGCAGCTCCTCTAGCGGGGGGTTGAGGGAGCAGTACTTC. Amino acid sequence: CASSSSSGGLREQYF.

This clone was seen a few times. The CDR3 DNA follows: TGTGCCAGCAGCCAATCAACCGGGCTAGCGGGATTAAATGAGCAGTTCTTC. Protein sequence: CASSQSTGLAGLNEQFF. The gene calls are TRBV4-2 and TRBJ2-1; 9 bases are a match to TRBD2. This CDR3 has 17 residues. Germline V gene lookup returns CDR1 LGHNA and CDR2 YNFKEQ. Germline trimming cut 2 bases from V and 7 bases from J; bases unmatched to any gene: 12.

The rearrangement links TRBV29-1 to TRBJ2-5, with D perhaps TRBD1 (6 bases). Germline V CDR1 and CDR2: SQVTM, ANQGSEA. Trimming took 1 base from V and 5 from J, leaving 14 bases between them. The CDR3 runs 14 residues. As DNA, the CDR3 is TGCAGCGTTGAAGGACAGGAAGGGCTGGAGACCCAGTACTTC. This encodes CSVEGQEGLETQYF.

CDR3 DNA: TGTGCCACCCGGACAGTTTACACAGATACGCAGTATTTT. Its protein is CATRTVYTDTQYF. J is TRBJ2-3 and V is TRBV21-1; the table's TRBD1 call for D was not verified on the DNA. TRBV21-1 is a documented pseudogene. This CDR3 region has 13 residues.

V and J are TRBV11-2 and TRBJ1-1, with D hard to call. Trimming shortened V by 4 bases and J by 4 bases, and 13 bases separated the two germline ends. The germline V gene has CDR1 SGHAT and CDR2 FQNNGV. The CDR3 consists of 14 residues. The CDR3 DNA is TGTGCCAGCAGCTCGGGTCTTGGCTCCACTGAAGCTTTCTTT. Protein sequence: CASSSGLGSTEAFF.

This sequence joins TRBV5-3 and TRBJ1-5; D call uncertain. TRBV5-3 is identified as an open reading frame with a role that is uncertain. Deletions cut 8 bases from V and 0 bases from J, with 18 bases between. The CDR3 runs 16 residues. Here the CDR3 DNA reads TGTGCCAGTCTTGAGGGCCAGCTTATTAGCAATCAGCCCCAGCATTTT. Its protein is CASLEGQLISNQPQHF.

The J gene is TRBJ2-7, the V gene TRBV7-2; 9 nucleotides line up with TRBD1. The CDR3 totals 17 residues. Trimming cost V 4 bases and J 5 bases; bases outside gene matches: 15. Germline CDR1 reads SGHTA; CDR2 reads FQGNSA. The CDR3, as DNA: TGTGCCAGCAGCTCCCGGGGGACAGGGAAAAAAATCCACGAGCAGTACTTC. It yields the protein CASSSRGTGKKIHEQYF.

The chain couples TRBV30 to TRBJ1-6; D unclear. Trimming removed 0 bases from V and 7 bases from J, with 10 bases in between. CDR1 and CDR2 (germline): GTSNPN, SVGIG (reference sequence). The CDR3 is 14 amino acids. CDR3 protein: CAWSVDIRNSPLHF. CDR3 DNA sequence: TGTGCCTGGAGTGTAGACATTCGCAATTCACCCCTCCACTTT.

The chain combines TRBV5-6 with TRBJ1-1; a weak D match, TRBD1 (6 bases). CDR3 size: 12 residues. With 4 bases removed from V and 7 bases from J, the gap between germline ends came to 11 bases. The germline V gene encodes CDR1 SGHDT and CDR2 YYEEEE. The DNA for the CDR3 is TGTGCCAGCAGCCTAGGACAGTTTGAAGCTTTCTTT. This encodes CASSLGQFEAFF. The full variable domain, rest sourced from reference TRBV5-6 and TRBJ1-1, is DAGVTQSPTHLIKTRGQQVTLRCSPKSGHDTVSWYQQALGQGPQFIFQYYEEEERQRGNFPDRFSGHQFPNYSSELNVNALLLGDSALYLCASSLGQFEAFFGQGTRLTVV.

The genes are TRBV11-3 and TRBJ2-3; TRBD1 aligns across 7 bases. Germline CDR1 reads SGHNT; CDR2 reads YENEEA. The CDR3 is made up of 13 amino acids. The ends lost 4 bases at V and 5 bases at J; junction bases unmatched: 3. This CDR3 is CASSYTGVDTQYF. The CDR3 DNA reads as TGTGCCAGCAGCTACACAGGGGTAGATACGCAGTATTTT.

This clone was found a few times. The chain employs TRBV4-1 and TRBJ2-5; D might be TRBD1 (5 bases). In germline, CDR1 is MGHRA, CDR2 YSYEKL. V was cut by 0 bases and J by 0 bases, with 11 bases left in between. The length of the CDR3 is 16 residues. CDR3 region: CASSQDQQAYQETQYF. CDR3 DNA: TGCGCCAGCAGCCAAGATCAACAGGCCTACCAAGAGACCCAGTACTTC.

This sequence joins TRBV27 and TRBJ2-7; 9 bases line up with TRBD1. V was clipped by 3 bases and J by 2 bases; unmatched bases: 11. CDR1 MNHEY and CDR2 SMNVEV come from the germline V gene (reference sequence). The CDR3 consists of 17 residues. The CDR3 spells CASSFGFGGQGAYEQYF. CDR3 DNA: TGTGCCAGCAGTTTCGGGTTTGGGGGACAGGGAGCCTACGAGCAGTACTTC.

This chain joins TRBV2 and TRBJ1-1, with D unclear. V was pared by 3 bases and J by 4 bases, with 3 bases between. The CDR3 spans 11 residues. The V gene's germline CDR1 is SNHLY and CDR2 FYNNEI. CDR3 sequence: CASSDFTEAFF. CDR3 sequence (DNA): TGTGCCAGCAGTGACTTCACTGAAGCTTTCTTT.

V is TRBV7-2 and J is TRBJ2-7, with 9 positions matching TRBD1. The V gene end was trimmed by 1 base and the J gene end by 3 bases; junction bases not matched to a gene: 1. Germline CDR1 reads SGHTA; CDR2 reads FQGNSA. The CDR3 contains 14 residues. The CDR3 DNA reads as TGTGCCAGCAGCTTAGGGGACAGGGTCTACGAGCAGTACTTC. Its translation: CASSLGDRVYEQYF.

This chain uses TRBV5-6 with TRBJ1-5; 9 positions agree with TRBD1. Looked up from germline, CDR1 is SGHDT and CDR2 is YYEEEE. The CDR3 contains 16 residues. Germline trimming cut 4 bases from V and 7 bases from J; bases unmatched to any gene: 12. The CDR3 nucleotides read TGTGCCAGCAGCGCGTCGGGACAGGGAGGATCCCAGCCCCAGCATTTT. It yields the protein CASSASGQGGSQPQHF. The full variable domain, rest sourced from reference TRBV5-6 and TRBJ1-5, is DAGVTQSPTHLIKTRGQQVTLRCSPKSGHDTVSWYQQALGQGPQFIFQYYEEEERQRGNFPDRFSGHQFPNYSSELNVNALLLGDSALYLCASSASGQGGSQPQHFGDGTRLSIL.

This chain uses TRBV7-8 with TRBJ1-6; possible D gene TRBD1, 5 bases. Trimming cost V 6 bases and J 8 bases, with 11 bases left between them. This CDR3 comprises 13 residues. Germline CDR1 reads SGHVS; CDR2 reads FQNEAQ. CDR3 region: CASRRGLDSPLHF. In DNA, the CDR3 is TGTGCCAGCAGACGGGGGTTGGATTCACCCCTCCACTTT.

The chain links TRBV27 to TRBJ1-5, with TRBD1 matching 8 bases. Germline V CDR1 and CDR2: MNHEY, SMNVEV (reference sequence). Losses at the gene ends were 9 bases for V and 7 bases for J; bases not matched to a gene: 8. The CDR3 is 13 residues long. CDR3 loop: CASQTGVDQPQHF. CDR3 in DNA: TGTGCCAGTCAGACAGGGGTGGACCAGCCCCAGCATTTT.

V is TRBV4-1 and J is TRBJ1-4, with no clear D. The length of the CDR3 is 15 residues. Trimming pared 5 bases from V and 0 bases from J, leaving 10 bases between. Germline assignment: CDR1 MGHRA and CDR2 YSYEKL. This chain's CDR3 is CASSSREATNEKLFF. CDR3 nucleotides: TGCGCCAGCAGCTCCCGAGAAGCAACTAATGAAAAACTGTTTTTT.

The genes are TRBV21-1 and TRBJ2-3; TRBD2, the table's D call, was not compared with the DNA. TRBV21-1 is termed a pseudogene. The CDR3 contains 20 residues. CDR3 sequence reads: CASSKGSLAGPVWRTDTQYF. The CDR3 region has the DNA TGTGCCAGCAGCAAAGGGTCACTAGCGGGACCGGTGTGGCGCACAGATACGCAGTATTTT.

This clone has only a few counts. The chain links TRBV5-1 to TRBJ1-3, with 9 nucleotides matching TRBD1. The CDR3 consists of 16 residues. Trimming cost V 2 bases and J 0 bases; bases outside gene matches: 3. The germline V gene encodes CDR1 SGHRS and CDR2 YFSETQ. CDR3 nucleotide sequence: TGCGCCAGCAGCTTTACAGGGGGCAGCTCTGGAAACACCATATATTTT. This codes for CASSFTGGSSGNTIYF.

The J gene is TRBJ1-2, the V gene TRBV6-5; 8 positions agree with TRBD1. CDR3 length: 15 amino acids. Per germline, CDR1 MNHEY and CDR2 SVGAGI. V was clipped by 2 bases and J by 2 bases; unmatched bases: 4. CDR3: CASSYLRQGNYGYTF. CDR3 DNA: TGTGCCAGCAGTTACCTAAGACAGGGGAACTATGGCTACACCTTC.

The CDR3 region has the DNA TGTGCCAGCAGCTTAGGCCTACACACCGGGGAGCTGTTTTTT. This sequence encodes CASSLGLHTGELFF. The chain couples TRBV7-2 to TRBJ2-2; no clear D. V gave up 1 base and J gave up 3 bases, with 6 bases separating them. Germline assignment: CDR1 SGHTA and CDR2 FQGNSA. CDR3 length: 14 residues.

Remarks on this clone: This sample includes further DNA sequences coding for the same CDR3. The chain has TRBV5-4 and TRBJ2-2; TRBD2 matches at 10 bases. V lost 4 bases, J lost 1 base, and 4 bases stayed unmatched. The CDR3 covers 16 residues. In germline, CDR1 is SGHNT, CDR2 YYREEE (reference sequence). CDR3 region: CASSNLAGGNTGELFF. CDR3 in DNA: TGTGCCAGCAGCAACTTAGCGGGAGGGAACACCGGGGAGCTGTTTTTT.

The chain links TRBV7-6 to TRBJ2-7, with TRBD1 matching 8 bases. The ends lost 1 base at V and 2 bases at J; junction bases unmatched: 4. CDR3 size: 15 residues. Germline-derived CDR1 and CDR2 are SGHVS and FNYEAQ. The CDR3 DNA sequence: TGTGCCAGCAGCTTAGAGGGGACAGGAGCCTACGAGCAGTACTTC. Its protein product is CASSLEGTGAYEQYF.